This TCR beta chain was documented in a study of cytomegalovirus exposure and HLA in healthy donors. Study observations and caveats: There were some public TCRs occurring in many donors, but most TCR sequences were rare.

The CDR3 consists of 15 residues. V was trimmed by 0 bases and J by 2 bases, leaving 10 bases between them. CDR1 SGHTA and CDR2 FQGNSA come from the germline V gene. Here immunoSEQ multiplex PCR was the method, and the copy in TCRdb shows in-frame clones only, minus some. The repertoire holds approximately 60,000 clones, with 90% as singletons. As to this clone: What it binds is unknown.

The receptor's source is a man aged 18 to 30 in good health and CMV-seronegative. Sequenced input: PBMCs. The chain links TRBV7-2 to TRBJ1-1, with a tentative D call TRBD1 (5 bases). The CDR3 is CASSLAGLFNTEAFF. The CDR3 region has the DNA TGTGCCAGCAGCTTAGCGGGACTCTTCAACACTGAAGCTTTCTTT.